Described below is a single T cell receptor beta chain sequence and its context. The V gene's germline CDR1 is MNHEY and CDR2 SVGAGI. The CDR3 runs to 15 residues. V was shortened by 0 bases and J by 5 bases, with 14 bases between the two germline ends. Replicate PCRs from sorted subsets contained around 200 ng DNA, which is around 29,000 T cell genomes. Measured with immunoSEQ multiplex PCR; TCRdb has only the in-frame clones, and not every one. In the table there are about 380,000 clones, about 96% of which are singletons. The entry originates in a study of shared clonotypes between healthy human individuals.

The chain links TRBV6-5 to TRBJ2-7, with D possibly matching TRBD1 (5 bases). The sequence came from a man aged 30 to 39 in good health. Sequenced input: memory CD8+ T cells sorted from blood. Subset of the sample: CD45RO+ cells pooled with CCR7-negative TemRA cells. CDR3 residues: CASSYSTQGGDEQYF. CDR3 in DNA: TGTGCCAGCAGTTACTCGACGCAGGGCGGCGACGAGCAGTACTTC.